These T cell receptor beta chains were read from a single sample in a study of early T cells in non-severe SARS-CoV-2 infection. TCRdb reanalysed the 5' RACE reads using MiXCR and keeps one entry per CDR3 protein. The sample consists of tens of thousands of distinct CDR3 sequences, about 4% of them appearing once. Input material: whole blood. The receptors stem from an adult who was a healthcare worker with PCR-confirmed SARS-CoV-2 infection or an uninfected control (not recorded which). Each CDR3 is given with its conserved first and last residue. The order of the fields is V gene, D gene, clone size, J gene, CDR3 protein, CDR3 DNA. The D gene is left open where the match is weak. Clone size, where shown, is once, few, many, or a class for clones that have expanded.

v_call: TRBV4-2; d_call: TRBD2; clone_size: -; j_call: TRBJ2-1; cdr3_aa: CASSQEGGLVKNEQFF; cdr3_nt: TGTGCCAGCAGCCAAGAAGGGGGACTAGTTAAGAATGAGCAGTTCTTC
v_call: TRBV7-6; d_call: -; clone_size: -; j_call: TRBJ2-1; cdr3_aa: CASSSQTETLYNEQFF; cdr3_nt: TGTGCCAGCAGCTCCCAGACTGAAACGCTCTACAATGAGCAGTTCTTC
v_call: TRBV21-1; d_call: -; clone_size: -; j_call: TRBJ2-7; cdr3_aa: CASSKRASGTYEQYF; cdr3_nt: TGTGCCAGCAGCAAGAGGGCTAGCGGGACTTACGAGCAGTACTTC
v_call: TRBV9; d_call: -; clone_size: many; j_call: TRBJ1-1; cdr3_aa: CASSPWTENTEAFF; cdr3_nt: TGTGCCAGCAGCCCGTGGACGGAGAACACTGAAGCTTTCTTT
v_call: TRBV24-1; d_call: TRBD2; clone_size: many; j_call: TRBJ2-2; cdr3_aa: CATAGTSGRTTNTGELFF; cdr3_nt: TGTGCCACCGCTGGGACTAGCGGGAGGACCACGAACACCGGGGAGCTGTTTTTT
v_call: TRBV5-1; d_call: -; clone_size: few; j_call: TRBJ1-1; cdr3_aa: CASSLAQGGNTEAFF; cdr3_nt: TGCGCCAGCAGCTTGGCCCAGGGAGGAAACACTGAAGCTTTCTTT
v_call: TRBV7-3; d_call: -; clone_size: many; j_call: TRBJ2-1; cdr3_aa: CASSSYVDNEQFF; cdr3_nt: TGTGCCAGCAGCTCCTACGTAGATAATGAGCAGTTCTTC
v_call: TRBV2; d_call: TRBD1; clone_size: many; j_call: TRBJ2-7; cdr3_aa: CASSERRQGVYEQYF; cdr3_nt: TGTGCCAGCAGTGAACGCCGACAGGGGGTCTACGAGCAGTACTTC
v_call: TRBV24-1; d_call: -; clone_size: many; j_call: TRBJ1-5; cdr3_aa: CATSDLDSQPQHF; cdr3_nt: TGTGCCACCAGTGACCTAGACAGTCAGCCCCAGCATTTT
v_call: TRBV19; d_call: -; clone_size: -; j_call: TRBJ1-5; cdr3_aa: CASSISENQPQHF; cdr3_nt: TGTGCCAGTAGTATCTCCGAGAATCAGCCCCAGCATTTT
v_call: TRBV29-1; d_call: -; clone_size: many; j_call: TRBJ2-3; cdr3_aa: CSVDDSYTDTQYF; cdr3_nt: TGCAGCGTTGACGACAGTTACACAGATACGCAGTATTTT
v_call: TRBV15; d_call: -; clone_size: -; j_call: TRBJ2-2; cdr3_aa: CATSRQGLGTGELFF; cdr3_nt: TGTGCCACCAGCAGACAGGGATTGGGCACCGGGGAGCTGTTTTTT
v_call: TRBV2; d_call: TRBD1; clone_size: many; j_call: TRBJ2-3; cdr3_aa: CASSGRGGITDTQYF; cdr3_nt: TGTGCCAGCAGTGGGCGAGGGGGCATCACAGATACGCAGTATTTT
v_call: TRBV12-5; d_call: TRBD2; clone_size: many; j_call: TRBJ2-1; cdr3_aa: CASGLHPGLGTSNEQFF; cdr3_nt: TGTGCTAGTGGTTTACACCCGGGACTAGGAACGTCCAATGAGCAGTTCTTC
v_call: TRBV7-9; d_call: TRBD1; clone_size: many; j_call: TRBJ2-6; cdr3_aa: CASSSQGAAGANVLTF; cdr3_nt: TGTGCCAGCAGCTCACAGGGGGCAGCTGGGGCCAACGTCCTGACTTTC
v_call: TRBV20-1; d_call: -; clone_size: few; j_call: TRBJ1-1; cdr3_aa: CSARQNTEAFF; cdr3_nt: TGCAGTGCTAGACAGAACACTGAAGCTTTCTTT
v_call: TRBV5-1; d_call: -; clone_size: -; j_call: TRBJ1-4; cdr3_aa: CASSPGEANEKLFF; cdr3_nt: TGCGCCAGCAGCCCGGGGGAGGCTAATGAAAAACTGTTTTTT
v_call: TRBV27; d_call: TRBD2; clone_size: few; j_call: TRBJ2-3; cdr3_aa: CASSSLAGVVGTDTQYF; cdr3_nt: TGTGCCAGCAGTTCACTAGCGGGAGTAGTTGGCACAGATACGCAGTATTTT
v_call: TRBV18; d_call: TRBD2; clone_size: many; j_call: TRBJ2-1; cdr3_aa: CASTGLAGLNEQFF; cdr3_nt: TGTGCCAGCACCGGACTAGCGGGTCTCAATGAGCAGTTCTTC
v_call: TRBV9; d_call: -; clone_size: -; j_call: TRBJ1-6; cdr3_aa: CASSPAPAGLNSPLHF; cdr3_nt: TGTGCCAGCAGCCCCGCCCCGGCAGGGCTTAATTCACCCCTCCACTTT
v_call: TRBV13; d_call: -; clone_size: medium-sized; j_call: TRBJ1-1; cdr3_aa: CASSWGEDGNTEAFF; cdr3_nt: TGTGCCAGCAGTTGGGGTGAAGACGGGAACACTGAAGCTTTCTTT
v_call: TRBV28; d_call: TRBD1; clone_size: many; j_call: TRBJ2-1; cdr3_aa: CASRRDRGSYNEQFF; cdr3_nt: TGTGCCAGCAGACGGGACAGAGGCTCCTACAATGAGCAGTTCTTC